The next 21 T cell receptor beta chains were all read from a single sample in a study of tumor and adjacent non-tumor tissue in lung cancer (dated by TCRdb to 2016 to 2019). The library was produced with multiplex PCR. Sequenced using an Illumina HiSeq 2500. TCRbeta libraries were built by three rounds of nested PCR using primers (Table S4), following protocols modified from ARM-PCR. The raw public data were reprocessed by TCRdb itself: fastp quality trimming at Q25, MiXCR clonotype calling, in-frame beta chains only. Rows merge per CDR3 protein into single entries with the most common DNA and genes. The sample table shows 100,000 or so distinct CDR3 sequences, and roughly two thirds are seen once. The ten largest clones take up around 20% of the sample. Bulk unsorted tissue served as the source for RNA extraction, and RNA quality was assessed using a NanoDrop ND-1000 and an Agilent 2100. The normal lung samples consisted of distant non-tumor tissue collected more than 3 cm from the tumor edge.

Sequencing was done on a sample of distant non-tumor lung tissue. These receptors were obtained from a young man with non-small cell lung cancer.

This clonotype was counted between two and nine times. A much larger clone is a single base away; this may be a read error. This rearrangement joins TRBV6-5 to TRBJ2-7; no reliable D call. Germline V gene data show CDR1 as MNHEY and CDR2 as SVGAGI. The CDR3 runs 14 residues. CDR3 sequence: CVSSYSRSPDEQYF. Here the CDR3 DNA reads TGTGTCAGCAGTTACTCGCGAAGCCCGGACGAGCAGTACTTC.

About this clonotype itself: This may be a read error: a much more frequent sequence differs by one nucleotide. The chain uses TRBV12-3 or TRBV12-4 and TRBJ2-3; D call uncertain. The CDR3 loop spans 15 amino acids. V lost 1 base, J lost 2 bases, and 10 bases lay in between. The CDR3 here is CASSLDGKVTDTQYF. CDR3 nucleotides: TGTGCCAGCAGTTTAGATGGAAAGGTCACAGATACGCAGTATTTT.

With regard to this clonotype: The junction shows a germline mismatch at one end, possibly a read error. V and J are TRBV20-1 and TRBJ2-5; D not certain. The CDR3 contains 14 residues. Germline V gives CDR1 DFQATT, CDR2 SNEGSKA (reference sequence). The CDR3 region has the DNA TGCAGTGTTCCAATCGATCGTCTCCTAAAGACCCAGTATTTC. Translated: CSVPIDRLLKTQYF.

V usage is TRBV11-1 and J usage is TRBJ2-3, with D perhaps matching TRBD1 (5 bases). Germline CDR1 and CDR2: SGHAT and FQDESV (reference sequence). CDR3 length: 16 residues. Trimming stripped 5 bases from V and 1 base from J, with 16 bases between. The CDR3 loop is CASSVEDILRTDTQYF. The CDR3 DNA reads TGTGCCAGCAGCGTAGAGGACATACTACGCACAGATACGCAGTATTTT.

A note on this clonotype: A much larger clonotype is one base distant, so this may be a read error. This chain connects TRBV24-1 to TRBJ2-2; D call uncertain. The ends were cut back, 5 bases at V and 9 bases at J, with 9 bases in the middle. The germline CDR1 and CDR2 sequences are KGHDR and SFDVKD. This CDR3 spans 12 amino acids. The DNA for the CDR3 is TGTGCCACCAGTGTGAGGACCAGGGAGCTGTTTTTT. Its protein is CATSVRTRELFF.

In the case of this clonotype: Being one base from a much bigger clone, this may be a read error. The chain uses TRBV12-3 or TRBV12-4 and TRBJ1-2; 8 bases agree with TRBD1. V gave up 5 bases and J gave up 5 bases; unmatched junction bases: 10. The CDR3 spans 15 residues. CDR3 bases: TGTGCCAGCAGTCCCTCAGCAGGGGGCGGGTATGGCTACACCTTC. As protein: CASSPSAGGGYGYTF.

As to this clonotype: This CDR3 fails to terminate in the conserved phenylalanine or tryptophan, so it likely reflects a read error. This chain's CDR3 is CASSYRDNTEAFL. The CDR3 DNA follows: TGTGCCAGCAGTTACCGGGATAACACTGAAGCTTTCTTG. J is TRBJ1-1 and V is TRBV6-2 or TRBV6-3, with unresolved D. V was trimmed by 2 bases and J by 2 bases, leaving 6 bases between them. This CDR3 has 13 residues. Germline CDR1 reads MNHEY; CDR2 reads SVGEGT.

Regarding this clonotype: At one end, the junction sequence differs from germline, possibly due to a read error. The chain carries TRBV5-6 and TRBJ1-4; no clear D. Germline V gene sequence: CDR1 SGHDT, CDR2 YYEEEE. The CDR3 is made up of 15 amino acids. DNA of the CDR3: TGTGTCAGCAGCATCAGACTTCTGGCTAATGAAAAACTGTTGTTT. Protein: CVSSIRLLANEKLLF.

The genes are TRBV7-2 and TRBJ2-7; TRBD2 aligns across 10 bases. CDR3 length: 19 amino acids. Germline CDR1 is SGHTA and CDR2 is FQGNSA. V dropped 1 base and J dropped 0; count of bases not matched to a gene: 12. CDR3 residues: CASSLGAGSGRSYSYEQYF. The CDR3 coding sequence is TGTGCCAGCAGCTTAGGGGCGGGTAGCGGGAGGTCTTACTCCTACGAGCAGTACTTC.

Comments on this clonotype: The junction differs from germline at one of its ends, possibly a read error. The chain uses TRBV12-3 or TRBV12-4 and TRBJ1-6; maybe TRBD1 (6 bases). This CDR3 is built from 13 residues. CDR3 amino acids: CTSGGGGSSPLHF. For the CDR3, the DNA is TGTACCAGCGGGGGCGGCGGTTCGTCACCCCTCCACTTT.

The V and J genes are TRBV5-4 and TRBJ2-4; D uncertain. Germline-derived CDR1 and CDR2 are SGHNT and YYREEE (reference sequence). The CDR3 length is 15 residues. V was pared by 3 bases and J by 7 bases, with 17 bases between. CDR3 residues: CASSSPRQGYNIQYF. In nucleotides, the CDR3 is TGTGCCAGCAGCTCACCCCGGCAAGGCTACAACATTCAGTACTTC.

This clonotype came up a few times. With a much larger clone just one base away, this may be a read error. The V and J genes are TRBV6-2 or TRBV6-3 and TRBJ2-3, with a possible D match to TRBD1 (6 bases). CDR1 MNHEY and CDR2 SVGEGT come from the germline V gene. V shed 2 bases and J shed 5 bases, with 8 bases lying between them. The length of the CDR3 is 13 residues. CDR3 loop: CASSYPGVDTQYF. In DNA, the CDR3 is TGTGCCAGCAGTTACCCAGGGGTAGATACGCAGTATTTT.

About this clonotype: No conserved phenylalanine or tryptophan is present at the end of the CDR3, so a read error is the likely explanation. The chain carries TRBV20-1 and TRBJ2-1; D tentatively reads TRBD1 or TRBD2 (6 bases each). This CDR3 is 14 amino acids long. Germline-derived CDR1 and CDR2 are DFQATT and SNEGSKA (reference sequence). DNA of the CDR3: TGCAGTGCTAGAGTGGGGGGCCCCTACAATGGGCAGTTCTCC. The encoded protein is CSARVGGPYNGQFS.

This rearrangement joins TRBV20-1 to TRBJ2-2; a weak D match, TRBD2 (5 bases). Germline V lookup: CDR1 DFQATT, CDR2 SNEGSKA (reference sequence). This CDR3 region has 13 residues. The germline V and J ends were trimmed by 8 bases and 8 bases, with 18 bases remaining between them. The CDR3 coding sequence is TGCAGTCTTAGGGAGAGGACCACTGGGGAGCTGTTTTTT. Translation gives CSLRERTTGELFF.

At least ten counts were recorded for this clonotype. V and J are TRBV5-5 and TRBJ1-2; D is perhaps TRBD1 (6 bases). The ends were cut back, 0 bases at V and 7 bases at J, with 10 bases in the middle. This CDR3 has 13 residues. Germline values: CDR1 SGHKS, CDR2 YYEKEE (reference sequence). CDR3 region: CASSLAGGPGYTF. The CDR3 DNA reads TGTGCCAGCAGCTTGGCCGGGGGGCCTGGCTACACCTTC.

The V call is TRBV13, the J call TRBJ2-3, with D possibly matching TRBD1 (6 bases). Trimming removed 2 bases at V and 5 bases at J, with 14 bases between. In germline, CDR1 is PRHDT, CDR2 FYEKMQ (reference sequence). The CDR3 consists of 15 residues. In nucleotides, the CDR3 is TGTGCCAGCAGCTTAACAAGACAGGATCTAGATACGCAGTATTTT. This gives the protein CASSLTRQDLDTQYF.

Details on this clonotype: A clone one base away is much larger, so this may be a read error. This sequence joins TRBV6-2 or TRBV6-3 and TRBJ1-1; 7 nucleotides match TRBD1. Germline CDR1 reads MNHEY; CDR2 reads SVGEGT. V trimming: 5 bases; J trimming: 3 bases; junction bases outside the gene matches: 6. This CDR3 spans 14 amino acids. The CDR3 is CASSGTRGYTEAFF. For the CDR3, the DNA is TGTGCCAGCAGTGGAACCAGGGGGTACACTGAAGCTTTCTTT.

For this clonotype: A read error may produce the germline difference seen at one junction end. The V call is TRBV20-1, the J call TRBJ2-5; D gene uncertain. From germline, CDR1 is DFQATT and CDR2 SNEGSKA (reference sequence). The CDR3 spans 13 residues. The CDR3: CSARDWSSETQYF. The CDR3, as DNA: TGCAGTGCTAGAGATTGGTCCTCCGAGACCCAATACTTC.

Remarks on this clonotype: A much larger clonotype is one base distant, so this may be a read error. This chain uses TRBV20-1 with TRBJ2-2, with D tentatively TRBD1 or TRBD2 (5 bases each). The CDR3 runs to 14 residues. Trimming removed 6 bases at V and 6 bases at J, with 17 bases between. From germline, CDR1 is DFQATT and CDR2 SNEGSKA (reference sequence). CDR3 DNA: TGCAGTGCCCAAAGGGGCTACGGGGCCGGGGAGCTGTTTTTT. Translation: CSAQRGYGAGELFF.

In the case of this clonotype: One junction end disagrees with the germline gene, perhaps due to a read error. This rearrangement joins TRBV6-1 to TRBJ1-1; TRBD1 agrees at 8 bases. Germline V gives CDR1 MNHNS, CDR2 SASEGT. The CDR3 length is 16 residues. The CDR3 nucleotides are TGTGCCAGCAGTGAGTGGACAGGGATCAAGTTCGCTGAAGCTTCCTTT. Amino acid sequence: CASSEWTGIKFAEASF.

This clonotype was detected only a few times. V usage is TRBV5-1 and J usage is TRBJ2-3, with no clear D. Trimming removed 0 bases at V and 6 bases at J, with 8 bases between. Per germline, CDR1 SGHRS and CDR2 YFSETQ. The CDR3 spans 13 residues. CDR3 DNA sequence: TGCGCCAGCAGCTTGGTCTTTCAGGATACGCAGTATTTT. It yields the protein CASSLVFQDTQYF.